The entry that follows covers one TCR beta chain sequence. Original methodology: Amplification of reference gene primers was used by the study to estimate nucleated cell counts. Sequencing used immunoSEQ multiplex PCR; TCRdb keeps in-frame clones, though not all of them. That table furnishes V, J and clone size, whereas the DNA furnished D and trimming. The sample carries 130,000 to 150,000 clones, roughly 85% recorded once. Seattle cases were enrolled at active infection and followed longitudinally. The ends were cut back, 6 bases at V and 5 bases at J, with 10 bases in the middle. Per the germline V gene, CDR1 is SQVTM and CDR2 is ANQGSEA. There are 11 residues in the CDR3. This entry belongs to a study of blood T cell repertoires in COVID-19. The overall study: From T cells, B-cell-depleted T cells, or PBMCs came the material, which was cDNA or gDNA.

Input material: peripheral blood. The gene calls are TRBV29-1 and TRBJ1-1, with no clear D. The receptor was derived from a woman aged 55-69 years with COVID-19, enrolled during active disease. This CDR3 reads CSVGEGTEAFF. The CDR3 nucleotides read TGCAGCGTGGGAGAGGGAACTGAAGCTTTCTTT.